This is a list of T cell receptor beta chains from one sample in a study of blood T cells in healthy people across ages. TCRdb re-called the 5' RACE reads with MiXCR, one entry per CDR3 protein. The sample shows 650,000 to 1,000,000 distinct CDR3 sequences, under 40% of them seen only once. The sample taken for sequencing was blood. The receptors come from a man between 18 and 29 years old in good health. The CDR3 runs from the conserved cysteine through the conserved F or W. A D gene is named only where the DNA matches it firmly. Only some rows state a clone size, as once, few, many or a class for expanded clones.

V gene: TRBV20-1; J gene: TRBJ2-3; clone size: NA; D gene: NA; CDR3 protein: CSAKAPKEDTQYF; CDR3 DNA: TGCAGTGCTAAAGCCCCAAAAGAAGATACGCAGTATTTT
V gene: TRBV20-1; J gene: TRBJ1-1; clone size: few; D gene: NA; CDR3 protein: CSASEGDSEAFF; CDR3 DNA: TGCAGTGCATCAGAGGGAGACAGTGAAGCTTTCTTT
V gene: TRBV3-1; J gene: TRBJ1-1; clone size: NA; D gene: TRBD1; CDR3 protein: CASSQDQGGTGGPEAFF; CDR3 DNA: TGTGCCAGCAGCCAAGATCAGGGGGGGACAGGGGGACCTGAAGCTTTCTTT
V gene: TRBV12-3/TRBV12-4; J gene: TRBJ1-3; clone size: NA; D gene: NA; CDR3 protein: CASSSQGQPNTIYF; CDR3 DNA: TGTGCCAGCAGCTCTCAGGGGCAGCCAAACACCATATATTTT
V gene: TRBV12-3/TRBV12-4; J gene: TRBJ1-1; clone size: few; D gene: NA; CDR3 protein: CASSLVTGNTEAFF; CDR3 DNA: TGTGCCAGCAGTTTGGTGACAGGGAACACTGAAGCTTTCTTT
V gene: TRBV29-1; J gene: TRBJ2-5; clone size: NA; D gene: NA; CDR3 protein: CSVEETLAETQYF; CDR3 DNA: TGCAGCGTTGAAGAAACCCTAGCGGAGACCCAGTACTTC
V gene: TRBV12-3/TRBV12-4; J gene: TRBJ1-1; clone size: few; D gene: NA; CDR3 protein: CASSLNGDLNTEAFF; CDR3 DNA: TGTGCCAGCAGTTTAAATGGGGACTTGAACACTGAAGCTTTCTTT
V gene: TRBV6-6; J gene: TRBJ2-2; clone size: NA; D gene: NA; CDR3 protein: CASSRRGSGELFF; CDR3 DNA: TGTGCCAGCAGTAGAAGGGGGTCCGGGGAGCTGTTTTTT
V gene: TRBV27; J gene: TRBJ2-7; clone size: NA; D gene: NA; CDR3 protein: CASTFELGLYEQYF; CDR3 DNA: TGTGCCAGCACTTTTGAGTTAGGTCTCTACGAGCAGTACTTC
V gene: TRBV5-6; J gene: TRBJ2-7; clone size: NA; D gene: NA; CDR3 protein: CASSLRQYNEQYF; CDR3 DNA: TGTGCCAGCAGCTTGCGTCAGTACAATGAGCAGTACTTC
V gene: TRBV6-5; J gene: TRBJ2-1; clone size: NA; D gene: TRBD2; CDR3 protein: CASSYSASGDYNERFF; CDR3 DNA: TGTGCCAGCAGTTACTCGGCTAGCGGAGATTACAATGAGCGGTTCTTC
V gene: TRBV6-5; J gene: TRBJ1-2; clone size: NA; D gene: NA; CDR3 protein: CASSHNPRGSYTF; CDR3 DNA: TGTGCCAGCAGCCACAACCCGAGGGGAAGCTACACCTTC
V gene: TRBV9; J gene: TRBJ2-3; clone size: many; D gene: TRBD1; CDR3 protein: CASSAAGTGTDTQYF; CDR3 DNA: TGTGCCAGCAGCGCAGCCGGGACAGGGACAGATACGCAGTATTTT
V gene: TRBV5-1; J gene: TRBJ2-1; clone size: NA; D gene: NA; CDR3 protein: CASSLGQQGSPIYNEQFF; CDR3 DNA: TGCGCCAGCAGCTTGGGGCAACAGGGTTCACCGATCTACAATGAGCAGTTCTTC
V gene: TRBV29-1; J gene: TRBJ1-4; clone size: few; D gene: NA; CDR3 protein: CSVGIPNEKLFF; CDR3 DNA: TGCAGCGTTGGAATCCCTAATGAAAAACTGTTTTTT
V gene: TRBV27; J gene: TRBJ1-2; clone size: few; D gene: NA; CDR3 protein: CASSFVPNYGYTF; CDR3 DNA: TGTGCCAGCAGTTTCGTCCCTAACTATGGCTACACCTTC
V gene: TRBV14; J gene: TRBJ2-1; clone size: many; D gene: NA; CDR3 protein: CASRATSSSYNEQFF; CDR3 DNA: TGTGCCAGCAGAGCAACTAGTTCTTCCTACAATGAGCAGTTCTTC
V gene: TRBV12-3/TRBV12-4; J gene: TRBJ2-7; clone size: few; D gene: NA; CDR3 protein: CASSLAVGRTYEQYF; CDR3 DNA: TGTGCCAGCAGTTTAGCAGTGGGCAGAACCTACGAGCAGTACTTC
V gene: TRBV4-2; J gene: TRBJ1-5; clone size: NA; D gene: NA; CDR3 protein: CASSQDRLGDGTKWPQHF; CDR3 DNA: TGTGCCAGCAGCCAAGATAGACTGGGGGACGGAACTAAATGGCCCCAGCATTTT
V gene: TRBV29-1; J gene: TRBJ1-3; clone size: NA; D gene: NA; CDR3 protein: CSVELGSSGNTIYF; CDR3 DNA: TGCAGCGTTGAACTGGGATCCTCTGGAAACACCATATATTTT
V gene: TRBV6-6; J gene: TRBJ1-6; clone size: NA; D gene: NA; CDR3 protein: CASSSGTPYNSPLHF; CDR3 DNA: TGTGCCAGCAGCTCCGGGACCCCGTATAATTCACCCCTCCACTTT
V gene: TRBV15; J gene: TRBJ1-2; clone size: NA; D gene: TRBD1; CDR3 protein: CATSRAGGLWGYTF; CDR3 DNA: TGTGCCACCAGCAGAGCAGGGGGCCTATGGGGCTACACCTTC
V gene: TRBV10-3; J gene: TRBJ2-2; clone size: few; D gene: NA; CDR3 protein: CATASVGVGSQTGELFF; CDR3 DNA: TGTGCCACCGCCTCGGTGGGGGTGGGGAGTCAAACCGGGGAGCTGTTTTTT
V gene: TRBV4-1; J gene: TRBJ2-7; clone size: NA; D gene: NA; CDR3 protein: CASSQGADPYEQYF; CDR3 DNA: TGCGCCAGCAGCCAAGGGGCGGATCCCTACGAGCAGTACTTC
V gene: TRBV2; J gene: TRBJ2-3; clone size: few; D gene: NA; CDR3 protein: CASSELKRVSTDTQYF; CDR3 DNA: TGTGCCAGCAGTGAGTTGAAGCGGGTTAGCACAGATACGCAGTATTTT
V gene: TRBV4-1; J gene: TRBJ2-1; clone size: few; D gene: TRBD1; CDR3 protein: CASSPAGGQNYNEQFF; CDR3 DNA: TGCGCCAGCAGCCCCGCAGGGGGACAGAACTACAATGAGCAGTTCTTC
V gene: TRBV10-3; J gene: TRBJ1-5; clone size: many; D gene: NA; CDR3 protein: CAISGTPGDSNQPQHF; CDR3 DNA: TGTGCCATCAGCGGGACTCCCGGGGATAGCAATCAGCCCCAGCATTTT
V gene: TRBV6-5; J gene: TRBJ2-5; clone size: NA; D gene: TRBD2; CDR3 protein: CASSYSGLAVRQETQYF; CDR3 DNA: TGTGCCAGCAGTTACTCCGGACTAGCGGTTAGGCAAGAGACCCAGTACTTC
V gene: TRBV19; J gene: TRBJ2-3; clone size: NA; D gene: NA; CDR3 protein: CASTRQSSTDTQYF; CDR3 DNA: TGTGCCAGTACGCGACAGTCTAGCACAGATACGCAGTATTTT
V gene: TRBV7-3; J gene: TRBJ2-5; clone size: once; D gene: TRBD2; CDR3 protein: CASTITSGGTRNEQYF; CDR3 DNA: TGTGCCAGCACCATAACTAGCGGGGGGACCAGGAATGAGCAGTACTTC
V gene: TRBV5-1; J gene: TRBJ2-6; clone size: NA; D gene: NA; CDR3 protein: CASSQKGFGANVLTF; CDR3 DNA: TGCGCCAGCAGCCAGAAGGGGTTCGGGGCCAACGTCCTGACTTTC
V gene: TRBV20-1; J gene: TRBJ2-7; clone size: NA; D gene: NA; CDR3 protein: CSAISGYSSYEQYF; CDR3 DNA: TGCAGTGCTATCTCGGGGTACAGCTCCTACGAGCAGTACTTC
V gene: TRBV29-1; J gene: TRBJ2-7; clone size: NA; D gene: NA; CDR3 protein: CSVEGRPSSYNEQYF; CDR3 DNA: TGCAGCGTTGAAGGACGGCCGAGCTCCTACAATGAGCAGTACTTC
V gene: TRBV20-1; J gene: TRBJ2-7; clone size: NA; D gene: NA; CDR3 protein: CSARVGVSYNEQYF; CDR3 DNA: TGCAGTGCTAGAGTTGGGGTCTCCTACAATGAGCAGTACTTC
V gene: TRBV20-1; J gene: TRBJ1-5; clone size: NA; D gene: NA; CDR3 protein: CSARVGEGQPQHF; CDR3 DNA: TGCAGTGCTAGAGTGGGGGAGGGCCAGCCCCAGCATTTT
V gene: TRBV10-3; J gene: TRBJ2-7; clone size: NA; D gene: NA; CDR3 protein: CAISETDSFYEQYF; CDR3 DNA: TGTGCCATCAGCGAGACTGACAGCTTCTACGAGCAGTACTTC
V gene: TRBV5-1; J gene: TRBJ2-1; clone size: few; D gene: NA; CDR3 protein: CASSLGSAYNEQFF; CDR3 DNA: TGCGCCAGCAGCTTGGGCTCAGCATACAATGAGCAGTTCTTC
V gene: TRBV7-2; J gene: TRBJ1-1; clone size: NA; D gene: NA; CDR3 protein: CASSRQQGLSEAFF; CDR3 DNA: TGTGCCAGCAGCCGCCAACAGGGATTATCTGAAGCTTTCTTT
V gene: TRBV29-1; J gene: TRBJ2-1; clone size: NA; D gene: TRBD2; CDR3 protein: CSVLLAGNYNEQFF; CDR3 DNA: TGCAGCGTCCTACTAGCGGGGAACTACAATGAGCAGTTCTTC
V gene: TRBV6-1; J gene: TRBJ1-2; clone size: NA; D gene: TRBD1; CDR3 protein: CAIQTTGSYGYTF; CDR3 DNA: TGTGCCATCCAGACGACAGGGAGCTATGGCTACACCTTC
V gene: TRBV12-3/TRBV12-4; J gene: TRBJ2-4; clone size: many; D gene: NA; CDR3 protein: CASSLGIAKNIQYF; CDR3 DNA: TGTGCCAGCAGTTTAGGCATAGCCAAAAACATTCAGTACTTC
V gene: TRBV3-1; J gene: TRBJ1-2; clone size: NA; D gene: TRBD1; CDR3 protein: CASSQRTGIYGYTF; CDR3 DNA: TGTGCCAGTAGCCAAAGGACAGGCATCTATGGCTACACCTTC
V gene: TRBV7-9; J gene: TRBJ1-1; clone size: few; D gene: NA; CDR3 protein: CASSPPRASTEAFF; CDR3 DNA: TGTGCCAGCAGCCCCCCGAGGGCGAGCACTGAAGCTTTCTTT
V gene: TRBV6-6; J gene: TRBJ2-4; clone size: NA; D gene: TRBD1; CDR3 protein: CASSPGQGFGGNIQYF; CDR3 DNA: TGTGCCAGCAGCCCGGGACAGGGGTTTGGGGGGAACATTCAGTACTTC
V gene: TRBV7-9; J gene: TRBJ2-5; clone size: few; D gene: NA; CDR3 protein: CASSPPLGGETQYF; CDR3 DNA: TGTGCCAGCAGCCCGCCGTTGGGCGGTGAGACCCAGTACTTC
V gene: TRBV4-1; J gene: TRBJ1-6; clone size: NA; D gene: NA; CDR3 protein: CASSQDRSRSESPLHF; CDR3 DNA: TGCGCCAGCAGCCAAGATCGAAGCCGGTCGGAATCACCCCTCCACTTT
V gene: TRBV20-1; J gene: TRBJ1-2; clone size: NA; D gene: TRBD1; CDR3 protein: CSAGSPGQGTSYTF; CDR3 DNA: TGCAGTGCTGGGAGCCCGGGACAGGGGACGAGCTACACCTTC
V gene: TRBV30; J gene: TRBJ2-1; clone size: NA; D gene: TRBD2; CDR3 protein: CARASGSAHEQFF; CDR3 DNA: TGTGCCCGGGCTAGCGGGTCGGCCCATGAGCAGTTCTTC
V gene: TRBV20-1; J gene: TRBJ2-5; clone size: few; D gene: NA; CDR3 protein: CSARPGPYNEQYF; CDR3 DNA: TGCAGTGCTAGACCGGGCCCTTACAATGAGCAGTACTTC
V gene: TRBV3-1; J gene: TRBJ2-7; clone size: few; D gene: NA; CDR3 protein: CASSLLEGGEVLYF; CDR3 DNA: TGTGCCAGCAGCCTACTGGAGGGGGGAGAGGTTCTGTACTTC
V gene: TRBV20-1; J gene: TRBJ2-7; clone size: NA; D gene: TRBD2; CDR3 protein: CSAVHGEGSPYEQYF; CDR3 DNA: TGCAGTGCAGTCCACGGGGAGGGGTCCCCCTACGAGCAGTACTTC
V gene: TRBV4-1; J gene: TRBJ2-1; clone size: NA; D gene: NA; CDR3 protein: CASSQGRVGEQFF; CDR3 DNA: TGCGCCAGCAGCCAAGGAAGGGTCGGTGAGCAGTTCTTC
V gene: TRBV27; J gene: TRBJ1-1; clone size: NA; D gene: NA; CDR3 protein: CATETNTEAFF; CDR3 DNA: TGTGCCACCGAGACTAACACTGAAGCTTTCTTT
V gene: TRBV5-1; J gene: TRBJ1-2; clone size: NA; D gene: NA; CDR3 protein: CASSLANPNYGYTF; CDR3 DNA: TGCGCCAGCAGCTTGGCAAACCCTAACTATGGCTACACCTTC
V gene: TRBV4-2; J gene: TRBJ2-5; clone size: NA; D gene: NA; CDR3 protein: CASSPGRNQEAQYF; CDR3 DNA: TGTGCCAGCAGCCCGGGACGAAACCAAGAGGCCCAGTACTTC
V gene: TRBV7-8; J gene: TRBJ2-1; clone size: NA; D gene: TRBD1; CDR3 protein: CASSGTGMDNEQFF; CDR3 DNA: TGTGCCAGCAGTGGGACAGGGATGGACAATGAGCAGTTCTTC
V gene: TRBV12-3/TRBV12-4; J gene: TRBJ1-1; clone size: NA; D gene: NA; CDR3 protein: CASSGGALTEAFF; CDR3 DNA: TGTGCCAGCAGTGGGGGGGCTTTGACTGAAGCTTTCTTT
V gene: TRBV5-1; J gene: TRBJ2-5; clone size: few; D gene: NA; CDR3 protein: CASSFVGTQETQYF; CDR3 DNA: TGCGCCAGCAGCTTCGTCGGAACCCAAGAGACCCAGTACTTC
V gene: TRBV12-3/TRBV12-4; J gene: TRBJ2-3; clone size: many; D gene: TRBD1; CDR3 protein: CASSPGQGLSTDTQYF; CDR3 DNA: TGTGCCAGCAGTCCAGGACAGGGGTTAAGCACAGATACGCAGTATTTT